The T cell receptor (beta chain) described here comes from a study of cytomegalovirus exposure and HLA in healthy donors. 13 Jbeta primers and 60 Vbeta primers were used for the PCR. The assay was immunoSEQ multiplex PCR, and TCRdb's table has in-frame clones only and misses some. Of under 150,000 clones listed, approximately 80% are singletons. This CDR3 is built from 17 residues. Germline CDR1 is SGHDN and CDR2 is FVKESK. V gave up 4 bases and J gave up 1 base; unmatched junction bases: 11. The V and J genes are TRBV14 and TRBJ1-2, with 8 bases lining up with TRBD1. The source of this sequence is a girl aged 2 to 9 in good health and CMV-seronegative. The sequencing sample was made of PBMCs. CDR3 sequence (DNA): TGTGCCAGCAGCCGACTAGACAGGGGTATCCGTAACTATGGCTACACCTTC. This codes for CASSRLDRGIRNYGYTF.